What follows are 25 T cell receptor beta chains derived from one specimen sequenced in a study of beta chain features in type 1 diabetes. The isolated RNA, all of it, was reverse transcribed, so expressed TCRB transcripts were what got sequenced. Assay: immunoSEQ multiplex PCR; the TCRdb copy retains only in-frame clones and omits some. The data contain about 370,000 clones, roughly 16% of them singletons. Source material: naive CD4+ T cells from blood. The receptors shown here come from a woman between 18 and 29 years old in good health.

This rearrangement joins TRBV7-9 to TRBJ1-5; perhaps TRBD1 as D (6 bases). CDR1 and CDR2 (germline): SEHNR, FQNEAQ (reference sequence). Trimming pared 0 bases from V and 1 base from J, leaving 13 bases between. This CDR3 has 17 amino acids. The CDR3 spells CASSLARGLGSNQPQHF. CDR3 nucleotides: TGTGCCAGCAGCTTAGCGCGGGGGCTGGGGAGCAATCAGCCCCAGCATTTT.

This chain connects TRBV11-2 to TRBJ2-1; 9 bases map to TRBD2. The CDR3 totals 15 residues. Germline CDR1 and CDR2: SGHAT and FQNNGV. J gave up 5 bases and V 5 bases, and 7 bases lay outside the gene matches. The CDR3 protein is CASSPQSGRHNEQFF. The CDR3 DNA is TGTGCCAGCAGCCCCCAGAGCGGGAGGCACAATGAGCAGTTCTTC.

This clone was seen only a few times. This rearrangement joins TRBV11-3 to TRBJ2-5; 8 bases map to TRBD2. This CDR3 region has 14 residues. Germline V CDR1 and CDR2: SGHNT, YENEEA. V was clipped by 5 bases and J by 1 base; unmatched bases: 3. The CDR3 sequence: CASSPSGGQETQYF. CDR3 DNA: TGTGCCAGCAGCCCAAGCGGGGGCCAAGAGACCCAGTACTTC.

The chain carries TRBV18 and TRBJ2-1; 8 bases are shared with TRBD1. Germline V gives CDR1 KGHSH, CDR2 LQKENI. The CDR3 extends over 14 amino acids. V lost 3 bases to trimming and J lost 11 bases; unmatched junction nucleotides: 9. The CDR3 protein is CASSPPLTGAQQFF. DNA of the CDR3: TGTGCCAGCTCACCTCCACTGACAGGGGCTCAGCAGTTCTTC.

This clone appeared a few times. One end of the junction is discordant with germline, which a read error may explain. The rearrangement uses TRBV7-7 and TRBJ2-5; 8 nucleotides line up with TRBD1. The CDR3 length is 15 residues. Germline V gene sequence: CDR1 SSHAT, CDR2 FNYEAQ (reference sequence). In DNA, the CDR3 is TGTGCTAGCAGCCGTAATACAGGGGGGTCGGAGACCCAGTACTTC. Translated: CASSRNTGGSETQYF.

This clone was observed a handful of times. This sequence joins TRBV7-9 and TRBJ1-2; D call uncertain. CDR1 is SEHNR and CDR2 is FQNEAQ in the germline V gene (reference sequence). CDR3 length equals 15 residues. Trimming took off 5 bases at V and 3 bases at J, with 16 bases between the two ends. The CDR3 reads CASSTGRMRDYGYTF. Here the CDR3 DNA reads TGTGCCAGCAGCACTGGCCGTATGAGGGACTATGGCTACACCTTC.

As DNA, the CDR3 is TGTGCCAGCAGTGAATACCTGATAGCGGGAGGAGATAACCAAGAGACCCAGTACTTC. Translated, it gives CASSEYLIAGGDNQETQYF. J is TRBJ2-5 and V is TRBV2, with 10 bases matching TRBD2. The germline V gene has CDR1 SNHLY and CDR2 FYNNEI. This CDR3 is 19 amino acids long. With 2 bases clipped from V and 0 bases from J, the junction kept 12 bases outside the gene matches.

The sample holds a few counts of this clone. The rearrangement uses TRBV7-3 and TRBJ1-1, with TRBD1 as a possible D gene (5 bases). Trimming shortened V by 4 bases and J by 3 bases, and 12 bases separated the two germline ends. CDR1 and CDR2 from the germline V gene are SGHTA and FQGTGA. The CDR3 is 14 residues long. CDR3 nucleotides: TGTGCCAGCAGCTCCCGGCAGGGTCACACTGAAGCTTTCTTT. The encoded protein is CASSSRQGHTEAFF.

This clone was picked up a small number of times. The CDR3 nucleotides read TGCGCCAGCAGCTTGGGTCTAGCGGGAGGGCCCGTCGACGAGCAGTACTTC. Translation gives CASSLGLAGGPVDEQYF. The chain is built from TRBV5-1 and TRBJ2-7, with TRBD2 identical over 12 bases. The V segment lost 0 bases and the J segment 5 bases; nucleotides outside the gene matches: 9. The CDR3 covers 17 residues. Per germline, CDR1 SGHRS and CDR2 YFSETQ.

This chain uses TRBV28 with TRBJ2-5, with a weak D call TRBD2 (7 bases). This CDR3 spans 14 amino acids. Trimming stripped 5 bases from V and 9 bases from J, with 19 bases between. Per the germline V gene, CDR1 is MDHEN and CDR2 is SYDVKM. The CDR3: CASSGPGGAAAQYF. In DNA, the CDR3 is TGTGCCAGCAGTGGGCCGGGGGGCGCGGCGGCCCAGTACTTC. Combining the CDR3 with reference TRBV28 and TRBJ2-5 gives the whole variable domain DVKVTQSSRYLVKRTGEKVFLECVQDMDHENMFWYRQDPGLGLRLIYFSYDVKMKEKGDIPEGYSVSREKKERFSLILESASTNQTSMYLCASSGPGGAAAQYFGPGTRLLVL.

This clone was seen a few times. The CDR3 sequence: CASSLGTSSDTQYF. The CDR3, as DNA: TGTGCCAGCAGCCTAGGGACTTCCTCAGATACGCAGTATTTT. The V and J genes are TRBV9 and TRBJ2-3; possibly TRBD2 for D (6 bases). Trimming cost V 4 bases and J 4 bases, with 13 bases left between them. The CDR3 extends over 14 amino acids. Germline-derived CDR1 and CDR2 are SGDLS and YYNGEE. Using reference TRBV9 and TRBJ2-3 for the parts outside the CDR3, the full variable domain is DSGVTQTPKHLITATGQRVTLRCSPRSGDLSVYWYQQSLDQGLQFLIQYYNGEERAKGNILERFSAQQFPDLHSELNLSSLELGDSALYFCASSLGTSSDTQYFGPGTRLTVL.

The chain combines TRBV29-1 with TRBJ2-6; TRBD1 agrees at 7 bases. The CDR3 extends over 15 amino acids. CDR1 SQVTM and CDR2 ANQGSEA come from the germline V gene. Trimming took 7 bases from V and 0 from J; bases not matched to a gene: 6. The chain's CDR3 is CSAGQTSSGANVLTF. CDR3 in DNA: TGCAGCGCGGGACAGACCTCCTCTGGGGCCAACGTCCTGACTTTC.

This clone was detected a few times. The J gene is TRBJ2-5, the V gene TRBV14, with no clear D. The germline V gene has CDR1 SGHDN and CDR2 FVKESK. The CDR3 runs to 14 residues. V was clipped by 0 bases and J by 5 bases, with 10 bases between them. Here the CDR3 DNA reads TGTGCCAGCAGCCAAGATCGGTGGCGGGAGACCCAGTACTTC. Translated, it gives CASSQDRWRETQYF.

In its sample, this clone was seen a few times. This chain links TRBV30 with TRBJ2-5; TRBD2 matches at 16 bases. Germline loops: CDR1 GTSNPN, CDR2 SVGIG (reference sequence). Germline trimming cut 7 bases from V and 1 base from J; bases unmatched to any gene: 3. The CDR3 loop spans 15 amino acids. This chain's CDR3 is CALGLAGGSQETQYF. The CDR3 DNA sequence: TGTGCCTTGGGACTAGCGGGAGGGTCCCAAGAGACCCAGTACTTC.

The chain uses TRBV28 and TRBJ2-7; 10 nucleotides agree with TRBD1. This CDR3 contains 16 residues. The germline V gene has CDR1 MDHEN and CDR2 SYDVKM. The V gene end was trimmed by 3 bases and the J gene end by 2 bases; junction bases not matched to a gene: 7. CDR3 nucleotide sequence: TGTGCCAGCAGTTTCTGGGGACAGGGGCCTACCTACGAGCAGTACTTC. Its protein is CASSFWGQGPTYEQYF.

On this clone itself: Other DNA sequences in the sample encode the same CDR3. The rearrangement uses TRBV30 and TRBJ1-5, with D perhaps TRBD1 (5 bases). V lost 4 bases to trimming and J lost 1 base, with 8 bases between them. The germline CDR1 and CDR2 sequences are GTSNPN and SVGIG (reference sequence). The CDR3 spans 13 residues. CDR3 coding DNA: TGTGCCTGGACTTCAGGGAGCAATCAGCCCCAGCATTTT. Amino acid sequence: CAWTSGSNQPQHF. The whole variable domain, remainder taken from reference TRBV30 and TRBJ1-5, is SQTIHQWPATLVQPVGSPLSLECTVEGTSNPNLYWYRQAAGRGLQLLFYSVGIGQISSEVPQNLSASRPQDRQFILSSKKLLLSDSGFYLCAWTSGSNQPQHFGDGTRLSIL.

This clone was detected a few times. The chain carries TRBV5-4 and TRBJ2-5, with TRBD2 matching over 14 bases. The junction had 5 bases not matched to a gene; V was cut back by 8 bases and J by 5 bases. Germline CDR1 is SGHNT and CDR2 is YYREEE (reference sequence). The CDR3 sequence is 14 residues long. CDR3 region: CASGTSGSSETQYF. CDR3 bases: TGTGCCAGTGGGACTAGCGGGAGCAGTGAGACCCAGTACTTC.

This clone came up a few times. The V call is TRBV28, the J call TRBJ2-4; 12 bases are a match to TRBD1. V was clipped by 7 bases and J by 1 base; unmatched bases: 17. The CDR3 sequence is 20 residues long. Germline V gene sequence: CDR1 MDHEN, CDR2 SYDVKM. The CDR3 spells CASTKNRDRGHSSAKNIQYF. The CDR3 DNA reads as TGTGCCAGCACAAAGAACCGGGACAGGGGGCATTCGTCGGCCAAAAACATTCAGTACTTC.

The chain links TRBV19 to TRBJ2-2, with 11 bases aligning to TRBD1. Germline assignment: CDR1 LNHDA and CDR2 SQIVND (reference sequence). The V gene end was trimmed by 0 bases and the J gene end by 4 bases; junction bases not matched to a gene: 7. The CDR3 is 18 residues long. In DNA, the CDR3 is TGTGCCAGTAGTATAGATCGTAGGACAGGGGGCAGCACCGGGGAGCTGTTTTTT. Amino acid sequence: CASSIDRRTGGSTGELFF.

The gene calls are TRBV30 and TRBJ2-2, with D perhaps matching TRBD1 (6 bases). Trimming took off 5 bases at V and 4 bases at J, with 20 bases between the two ends. Looked up from germline, CDR1 is GTSNPN and CDR2 is SVGIG (reference sequence). The CDR3 consists of 16 residues. CDR3 sequence: CAWARGTTGFTGELFF. The CDR3 DNA reads as TGTGCCTGGGCTAGAGGGACAACCGGGTTCACCGGGGAGCTGTTTTTT.

This chain connects TRBV5-4 to TRBJ2-7, with TRBD2 as a possible D gene (6 bases). Germline lookup yields CDR1 SGHNT and CDR2 YYREEE (reference sequence). This CDR3 is built from 15 residues. Trimming removed 4 bases at V and 7 bases at J, with 21 bases between. Here the CDR3 reads CASSTDLTRRREQYF. Here the CDR3 DNA reads TGTGCCAGCAGCACGGACCTGACTAGGCGGAGGGAGCAGTACTTC.

The chain links TRBV25-1 to TRBJ2-7; D not certain. The CDR3 length is 12 residues. CDR1 is MGHDK, CDR2 SYGVNS, per germline. The V end was cut by 6 bases, the J end by 3 bases, with 9 bases between. As DNA, the CDR3 is TGTGCCAGCAGCAAACAAGACTACGAGCAGTACTTC. This translates into CASSKQDYEQYF.

The chain links TRBV9 to TRBJ1-1; TRBD1 might be the D (5 bases). From germline, CDR1 is SGDLS and CDR2 YYNGEE. Trimming removed 5 bases at V and 0 bases at J, with 11 bases between. This CDR3 spans 14 amino acids. CDR3 nucleotides: TGTGCCAGCAGTACACAAGGGGTGAACACTGAAGCTTTCTTT. It translates to CASSTQGVNTEAFF.

CDR3 residues: CASIAGPGMRTF. CDR3 DNA: TGTGCCAGCATAGCGGGACCTGGAATGCGCACCTTC. The chain joins TRBV6-4 to TRBJ1-2, with D tentatively TRBD1 (5 bases). Germline loops: CDR1 MRHNA, CDR2 SNTAGT. The ends were cut back, 7 bases at V and 13 bases at J, with 19 bases in the middle. This CDR3 region has 12 residues.

The chain couples TRBV4-2 to TRBJ2-1, with 10 bases matching TRBD2. The V gene end was trimmed by 4 bases and the J gene end by 7 bases; junction bases not matched to a gene: 13. CDR3 length equals 17 residues. The germline V gene encodes CDR1 LGHNA and CDR2 YNFKEQ. The CDR3 reads CASSLLEGLAGVNEQFF. In DNA, the CDR3 is TGTGCCAGCAGCCTCCTGGAAGGGCTAGCGGGAGTAAATGAGCAGTTCTTC.